This TCR beta chain was recovered during a study of cytomegalovirus exposure and HLA in healthy donors. Notes on the study in general: In presence/absence analyses, roughly uniform sequencing depth across donors was assumed. Analysis was performed later, and it showed HLA-associated TCR beta chains to be more clonally expanded than equally common others. Later on, an analysis tied approximately 17,000 TCR beta sequences to HLA alleles at 0.05 false discovery rate. There were some public TCRs occurring in many donors, but most TCR sequences were rare.

The CDR3 is 13 amino acids. Trimming shortened V by 6 bases and J by 2 bases, and 10 bases separated the two germline ends. The germline V gene encodes CDR1 KGHSH and CDR2 LQKENI. On this clone: Antigen specificity is unknown.

Use of 60 Vbeta and 13 Jbeta primers characterized the PCR. TCRdb's copy holds only in-frame clones and misses some; the assay was immunoSEQ multiplex PCR. Its listing shows some 83,000 clones. The specimen was PBMCs. The sequence was obtained from a woman aged 25 to 39 in good health and CMV-seronegative. The chain recombines TRBV18 with TRBJ1-2, with D maybe TRBD1 (6 bases). Here the CDR3 reads CASSPGGNYGYTF. The CDR3 nucleotides are TGTGCCAGCTCGCCGGGGGGCAACTATGGCTACACCTTC.